This TCR beta chain was found in a study of T-cell reconstitution after alpha-beta-depleted transplantation in children. Notes on the study in general: Several hundred graft clones that had expanded were reportedly the source of alpha-beta T cells about two months after transplant. The high TCRbeta diversity at day 60 in some patients came from surviving recipient T cells and thymic progenitors. By one year post-transplant, T-cell counts and diversity largely arose from T cells that were newly produced.

A TCRbeta library incorporating unique molecular identifiers was prepared. MiXCR was run by TCRdb on the PCR reads, yielding one entry per CDR3 protein. This sample has about 830,000 distinct CDR3 sequences, with roughly 15% found just once. CDR3 length equals 15 residues. Losses at the gene ends were 6 bases for V and 7 bases for J; bases not matched to a gene: 10. Germline-derived CDR1 and CDR2 are SNHLY and FYNNEI. Worth noting for this clonotype: Antigen unknown.

This chain connects TRBV2 to TRBJ1-5, with 9 bases fitting TRBD1. This specimen was PBMCs, mostly from graft donor cells, taken 360 days after TCRalphabeta/CD19-depleted stem cell transplant. The TCR sequence derives from a male patient under 18 who had a stem cell transplant for acute lymphoblastic leukemia, so the T cells may come from the graft donor. The CDR3 bases are TGTGCCAGCAGGTGGGACAGGGAAGGTTGGCAGCCCCAGCATTTT. As protein: CASRWDREGWQPQHF.